This is a list of T cell receptor beta chains from one sample in a study of CD8 T cells in Susac syndrome. TCRdb passed the immunoSEQ multiplex PCR reads through MiXCR, listing each CDR3 protein once. The sample has around 130,000 distinct CDR3 sequences; 96% are singletons. Input material: CD4+ T cells from PBMCs. These receptors were collected from a human donor with Susac syndrome. Each CDR3 is given without its conserved first and last residue. Only part of the rows carry a size: once, few, many, or a class if the clone is expanded.

j_call | v_call | clone_size | cdr3_aa
TRBJ1-4 | TRBV20-1 | NA | SAPGTGSEKLF
TRBJ2-5 | TRBV13 | NA | ASSLGSGRIGETQY
TRBJ2-1 | TRBV12-3/TRBV12-4 | NA | ASSLRGADNEQF
TRBJ2-2 | TRBV19 | NA | ASSQQGITGELF
TRBJ2-2 | TRBV3-1 | NA | ASRVRTGELF
TRBJ2-3 | TRBV5-1 | NA | ASSPTSTDTQY
TRBJ2-5 | TRBV7-2 | once | ASSFTGFQEAQY
TRBJ2-5 | TRBV5-1 | NA | ASSSTSGRGETQY
TRBJ2-7 | TRBV29-1 | NA | SVVPDSSYEQY
TRBJ2-3 | TRBV27 | NA | ASTPYLSGIGHTQY
TRBJ1-2 | TRBV14 | NA | ASSQDRSPTGYT
TRBJ1-2 | TRBV29-1 | NA | SVEDSSPGYT
TRBJ2-7 | TRBV4-2 | NA | ASSQVNTYEQY
TRBJ2-1 | TRBV20-1 | NA | SATGSGQGANEQF
TRBJ2-1 | TRBV20-1 | NA | GKIAGPYNEQF
TRBJ2-7 | TRBV5-1 | NA | ASSGAAGGFGPRSYEQY
TRBJ2-3 | TRBV29-1 | NA | SGTTTDTQY
TRBJ2-2 | TRBV5-4 | NA | ASSLESGYGELF
TRBJ2-1 | TRBV23-1 | NA | ARPGRNHYNEQF